The sample holds many counts of the clone carrying this TCR beta chain. Its matching antigen is unknown. The sample originates from a study of T cells in Graves' hyperthyroidism and ophthalmopathy. The CDR3 length is 15 residues. CDR1 and CDR2 from the germline V gene are SGHAT and FQNNGV. V lost 2 bases and J 5 bases, leaving 15 bases between the germline ends. RNA transcripts yielded amplified TCR beta CDR3 regions. First-round RT-PCR targeting the TCR CDR3 was performed with the HTBI primer set. TCRdb used MiXCR to reprocess the multiplex PCR reads, holding one entry per CDR3 protein. Of roughly 740,000 distinct CDR3 sequences listed, roughly 17% were seen once; the top ten hold approximately 8%. General study findings and limits: In validation, the model predicted ophthalmopathy. These predictions came a median roughly seven months before onset.

This sequence originates from a man younger than 30 with Graves' hyperthyroidism. The specimen sequenced was blood. The chain recombines TRBV11-2 with TRBJ1-2; D is perhaps TRBD1 (5 bases). CDR3 sequence reads: CASSLITGPVYGYTF. The CDR3 coding sequence is TGTGCCAGCAGCTTAATTACGGGGCCCGTATATGGCTACACCTTC.